This T cell receptor (beta chain) was recovered during a study of shared clonotypes between healthy human individuals (TCRdb year 2020). General notes on the study: The cohort comprised a couple of women and three men aged 18 to 49 years. Leukapheresis yielded between about 0.94 and 9 billion PBMCs per donor. To estimate repertoire size and how much clonotype sharing occurs between individuals, the study deeply sequenced the blood TCR repertoires of 5 or 6 healthy adults. Libraries were prepared and TCR repertoires were sequenced by different laboratories using diverse techniques, in order to increase sequencing depth and limit assay-specific biases. Per donor, three plates each were used for CD4 naive and CD4 memory, two for CD8 naive, and one for CD8 memory.

The investigation overall reported the following: Only blood was sampled, and tissue TCR repertoires likely differ from those in blood. Sharing across a few donors was observed for about 5% of naive CD4, over 3% of naive CD8, 2.3% of memory CD4, and about 0.39% of memory CD8 clonotypes. Because the study included a small number of donors, the genetic and exposure-history diversity represented was limited. Compared with non-shared clonotypes, the clonotypes found in all four sorted-subset donors had higher generation probabilities. Pairwise subsampling indicated that sequencing depth was expected to affect the degree of clonotype sharing among donors. Rarefaction of sorted-subset datasets indicated incomplete sequencing despite the large sequencing depth. Estimated clonotype richness was generally larger for naive than for memory subsets.

CDR1 and CDR2 are drawn from the germline V gene: SGHRS, YFSETQ. V and J are truncated by 4 bases and 2 bases respectively, leaving an intervening sequence of 15 bases. The CDR3 runs 15 residues from the cysteine to the phenylalanine. The sequence is cut down to CDR3 DNA, 45 bases in frame from base 1. Using the deep immunoSEQ assay, multiplex PCR amplified TCR CDR3 regions from genomic DNA. Extracted genomic DNA from each cell subset was spread evenly across all wells of several immunoSEQ 96-well plates, with each plate serving as a replicate. For sorted subsets, approximately 200 ng of genomic DNA, equivalent to 25,000 to 35,000 T cell genomes, went into each replicate PCR. Purified libraries were quantified with a Qubit 3.0 fluorometer, sized on a Bioanalyzer 2100, and re-quantified with the KAPA Library Quantification kit. Each immunoSEQ 96-well plate was sequenced on its own single-read 150-cycle Illumina NextSeq 550 flow cell. In the authors' own workflow: Because only junctional sequences without quality scores were contained in the immunoSEQ output, filtering matching that applied to full-length reads could not be performed. To assign V/J genes and CDR3, sequences were annotated using PyIR, a Python wrapper for IgBLAST v1.9, with IMGT germline references. Reads were removed for weak V/J assignments (E-value above 1e-6), missing CDR3, stop codons, out-of-frame junctions, or ambiguous translated residues. V3J clonotypes were defined as sequences sharing an identical inferred V gene, J gene, and CDR3 amino acid sequence. The percentage overlap between two repertoires was calculated by dividing the number of shared unique clonotypes by the size of the smaller repertoire. Repertoire richness was assessed with RTK rarefaction, the Chao1 estimator, and Recon v2.1 estimates of unobserved clonotypes. Generation probabilities for all TCRbeta clonotypes obtained by the gDNA method from several donors were computed using OLGA. TCRdb stores this immuneACCESS table with in-frame sequences only. Part of the clones is absent; in the studies checked, under half of the shortfall reflects unresolved V genes, and no reason is known for the rest. The V and J calls and clone size were taken over from that table, and D and trimming were inferred from the DNA. The sample yields 2 million to 2.5 million clones; approximately 93% were counted once. Under 0.45% of the sample belongs to the ten largest clones.

With respect to this clone: Its antigen is unknown. Per-base qualities were not stored, and no clone one base away is much larger.

The donors were healthy, HIV-negative adults who had no recently reported acute infections or vaccinations. All donors were Caucasian adults living in Nashville, Tennessee, USA. Magnetic negative selection was used to enrich CD4+ T cells, after which naive cells were positively selected on CD45RA and the negative fraction became the memory subset. After blood collection by leukapheresis, PBMCs were isolated using Ficoll-Histopaque density gradient centrifugation and then cryopreserved in the vapor phase of liquid nitrogen. Analytical flow cytometry was used to check the purity and quantity of every magnetically sorted T cell population. From each sorted fraction, genomic DNA was isolated and quantified by UV absorbance on a Nanodrop 2000c.

The sample consisted of naive CD4+ T cells from PBMCs. The cell subset or site label corresponds to: CD45RA+ positively selected. The V and J segments used are TRBV5-1 and TRBJ2-5, with no confident D gene call. The sequence came from a man between 18 and 35 years old in good health. Some clones in this sample may be carry-over from other donors' samples. The nucleotide sequence reads as follows: TGCGCCAGCAGCCAGCAAAGTTGGTATCAAGAGACCCAGTACTTC. Its amino acids are CASSQQSWYQETQYF.